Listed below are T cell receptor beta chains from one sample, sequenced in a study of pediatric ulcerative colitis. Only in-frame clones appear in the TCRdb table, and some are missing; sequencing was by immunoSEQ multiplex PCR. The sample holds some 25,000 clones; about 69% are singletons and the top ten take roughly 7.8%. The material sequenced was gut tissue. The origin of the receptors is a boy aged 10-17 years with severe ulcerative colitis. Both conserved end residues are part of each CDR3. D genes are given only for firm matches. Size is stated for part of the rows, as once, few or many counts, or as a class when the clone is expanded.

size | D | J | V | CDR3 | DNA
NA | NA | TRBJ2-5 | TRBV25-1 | CASSESLEGGQETQYF | TGTGCCAGCAGTGAATCTTTAGAGGGTGGGCAAGAGACCCAGTACTTC
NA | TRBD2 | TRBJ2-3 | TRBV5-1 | CASSLWRESSDTQYF | TGCGCCAGCAGCTTGTGGCGGGAGAGTTCGGATACGCAGTATTTT
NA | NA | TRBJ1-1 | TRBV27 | CASSLRQVKNTEAFF | TGTGCCAGCAGTTTGAGACAGGTTAAGAACACTGAAGCTTTCTTT
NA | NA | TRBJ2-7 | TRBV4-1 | CASSQVPGSSYEQYF | TGCGCCAGCAGCCAAGTTCCAGGGAGCTCCTACGAGCAGTACTTC
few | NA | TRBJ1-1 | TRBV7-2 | CASSYRLGFGEAFF | TGTGCCAGCAGCTATCGTTTGGGGTTCGGTGAAGCTTTCTTT
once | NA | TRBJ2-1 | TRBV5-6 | CASSLVPTYNEQFF | TGTGCCAGCAGCTTGGTACCGACCTACAATGAGCAGTTCTTC
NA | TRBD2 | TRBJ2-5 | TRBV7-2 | CASSPSKGGPVETQYF | TGTGCCAGCAGCCCATCTAAGGGAGGGCCGGTAGAGACCCAGTACTTC
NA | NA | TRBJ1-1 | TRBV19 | CASSNIPETATNTEAFF | TGTGCCAGTAGTAACATACCCGAGACAGCCACGAACACTGAAGCTTTCTTT
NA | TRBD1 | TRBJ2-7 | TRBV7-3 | CASSATNRGEQYF | TGTGCCAGCAGCGCCACGAACAGGGGCGAGCAGTACTTC
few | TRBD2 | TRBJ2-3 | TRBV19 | CASSNGLAGITDTQYF | TGTGCCAGTAGTAACGGACTAGCGGGAATCACAGATACGCAGTATTTT
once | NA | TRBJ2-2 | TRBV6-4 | CASCARGANTGELFF | TGTGCCAGCTGTGCCAGGGGGGCGAACACCGGGGAGCTGTTTTTT
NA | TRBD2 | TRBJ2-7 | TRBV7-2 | CASSPSGGSYEQYF | TGTGCCAGCAGCCCTAGCGGAGGCTCCTACGAGCAGTACTTC
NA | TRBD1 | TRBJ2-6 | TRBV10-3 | CAISESDRAGANVLTF | TGTGCCATCAGTGAGTCGGACAGGGCTGGGGCCAACGTCCTGACTTTC
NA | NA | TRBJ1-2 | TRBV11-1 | CASSLDSLYGYTF | TGTGCCAGCAGCTTAGACAGCTTATATGGCTACACCTTC
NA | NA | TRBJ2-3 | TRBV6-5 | CASSYGGTRGDTQYF | TGTGCCAGCAGTTACGGGGGGACGCGAGGAGATACGCAGTATTTT
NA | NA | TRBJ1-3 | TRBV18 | CASSQNQGTTGNTIYF | TGTGCCAGCTCACAGAACCAGGGGACGACCGGAAACACCATATATTTT
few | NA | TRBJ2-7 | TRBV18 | CASSPTNSYEQYF | TGTGCCAGCTCACCCACAAACTCCTACGAGCAGTACTTC
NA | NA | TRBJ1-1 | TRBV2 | CASGGDRNTEAFF | TGTGCCAGCGGGGGCGACAGGAACACTGAAGCTTTCTTT
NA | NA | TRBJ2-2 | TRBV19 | CASMAGPGELFF | TGTGCCAGTATGGCAGGGCCCGGGGAGCTGTTTTTT
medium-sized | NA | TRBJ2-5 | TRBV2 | CASSARLGQETQYF | TGTGCCAGCAGTGCCCGTCTGGGCCAAGAGACCCAGTACTTC
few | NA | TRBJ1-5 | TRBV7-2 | CASSIDRSQPQHF | TGTGCCAGCAGCATCGACAGGAGTCAGCCCCAGCATTTT
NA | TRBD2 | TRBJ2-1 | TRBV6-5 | CASSRTSGPNEQFF | TGTGCCAGCAGTCGGACTAGCGGGCCTAATGAGCAGTTCTTC
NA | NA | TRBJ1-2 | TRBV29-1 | CSVVLNQGYGYTF | TGCAGCGTTGTACTCAACCAGGGCTATGGCTACACCTTC
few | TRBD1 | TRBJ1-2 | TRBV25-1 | CASSAPPGQHYGYTF | TGTGCCAGCAGTGCGCCTCCGGGACAGCACTATGGCTACACCTTC
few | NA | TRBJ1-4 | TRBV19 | CASDRGATNEKLFF | TGTGCCAGTGACCGGGGGGCGACTAATGAAAAACTGTTTTTT
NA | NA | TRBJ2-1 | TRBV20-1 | CSAMIHNEQFF | TGCAGTGCAATGATCCACAATGAGCAGTTCTTC
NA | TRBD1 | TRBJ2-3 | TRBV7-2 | CASSWQGAGTDTQYF | TGTGCCAGCAGCTGGCAGGGGGCAGGGACAGATACGCAGTATTTT
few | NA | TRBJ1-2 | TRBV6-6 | CASSFSTEYYGYTF | TGTGCCAGCAGTTTCAGTACAGAGTACTATGGCTACACCTTC
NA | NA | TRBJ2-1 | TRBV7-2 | CASSSGHYNEQFF | TGTGCCAGCAGCTCCGGACACTACAATGAGCAGTTCTTC
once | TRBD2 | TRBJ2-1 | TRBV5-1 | CASSPSGDYNEQFF | TGCGCCAGCAGCCCTAGCGGGGACTACAATGAGCAGTTCTTC
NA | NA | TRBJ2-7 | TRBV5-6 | CASRNRPVGDEQYF | TGTGCCAGCAGAAACCGACCGGTGGGGGACGAGCAGTACTTC
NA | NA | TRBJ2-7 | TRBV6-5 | CASSPGPVQVNEQYF | TGTGCCAGCAGTCCGGGACCGGTTCAGGTGAACGAGCAGTACTTC
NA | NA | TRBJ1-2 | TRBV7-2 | CASSLVQGASGYTF | TGTGCCAGCAGCTTAGTACAGGGCGCTTCTGGCTACACCTTC
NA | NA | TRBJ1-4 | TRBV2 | CASTNGGIATNEKLFF | TGTGCCAGCACGAACGGTGGCATTGCAACTAATGAAAAACTGTTTTTT
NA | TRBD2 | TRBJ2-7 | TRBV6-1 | CASSEMPRTSGLYEQYF | TGTGCCAGCAGTGAAATGCCCAGGACTAGCGGCCTTTACGAGCAGTACTTC
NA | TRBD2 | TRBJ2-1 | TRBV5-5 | CASSLAPGGTYNEQFF | TGTGCCAGCAGCTTGGCGCCGGGAGGAACCTACAATGAGCAGTTCTTC
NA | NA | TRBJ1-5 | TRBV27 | CASSTQGGDQPQHF | TGTGCCAGCAGTACGCAGGGCGGAGATCAGCCCCAGCATTTT
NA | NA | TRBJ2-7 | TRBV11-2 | CASSLEGPYEQYF | TGTGCCAGCAGCTTAGAAGGGCCCTACGAGCAGTACTTC
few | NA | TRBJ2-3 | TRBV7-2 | CAARGETADTQYF | TGTGCCGCCAGAGGAGAAACGGCAGATACGCAGTATTTT
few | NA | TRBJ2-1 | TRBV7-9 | CASSPHRKGLEDNEQFF | TGTGCCAGCAGCCCCCATCGAAAGGGGCTGGAGGACAATGAGCAGTTCTTC
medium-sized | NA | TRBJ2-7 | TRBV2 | CASRWDGSYEQYF | TGTGCCAGCAGATGGGACGGGTCCTACGAGCAGTACTTC
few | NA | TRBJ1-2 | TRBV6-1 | CASSEAKYGYTF | TGTGCCAGCAGTGAAGCGAAGTATGGCTACACCTTC
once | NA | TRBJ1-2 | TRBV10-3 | CAITDDINYGYTF | TGTGCCATCACCGACGATATTAACTATGGCTACACCTTC
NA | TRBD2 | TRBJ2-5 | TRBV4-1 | CASSQAPGLAGESRETQYF | TGCGCCAGCAGCCAAGCGCCGGGACTAGCGGGAGAGAGTCGGGAGACCCAGTACTTC
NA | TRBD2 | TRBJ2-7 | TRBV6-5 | CASRSGDAGVEEQYF | TGTGCCAGCAGGTCCGGGGACGCGGGAGTGGAGGAGCAGTACTTC
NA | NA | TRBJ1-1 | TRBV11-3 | CASSPDNLGAFF | TGTGCCAGCAGCCCGGACAATCTTGGAGCTTTCTTT